One sample yielded the 23 T cell receptor beta chains listed below, sequenced in a study of vaccination and CD4 T cells after COVID-19. Their antigens are not known. Documented treatment: roughly 10-day PBMC culture with coronavirus spike peptide pools or control peptides (ViraFEST assay). At the Johns Hopkins FTIC core, DNA taken from cultured CD4+ T cells was sequenced by way of the Oncomine TCR Beta short-read assay. TCRdb fed the PCR reads into MiXCR, producing one record per CDR3 protein. The data contain about 7,600 distinct CDR3 sequences, under 75% of them singletons. Here the sequenced sample was cultured CD4+ T cells from blood, taken after SARS-CoV-2 vaccination. Every receptor here comes from a human donor with COVID-19.

This CDR3 is CASSSGTGGFGNQPQHF. The CDR3 nucleotides read TGTGCCAGTAGTTCCGGGACAGGGGGCTTCGGCAATCAGCCCCAGCATTTT. The chain employs TRBV19 and TRBJ1-5; the match to TRBD1 covers 12 bases. With V trimmed by 5 bases and J by 2 bases, 7 bases remained unmatched. The germline gives CDR1 LNHDA, CDR2 SQIVND (reference sequence). The CDR3 length is 17 residues.

This rearrangement joins TRBV27 to TRBJ2-3, with D possibly matching TRBD2 (5 bases). With 5 bases removed from V and 2 bases from J, the gap between germline ends came to 17 bases. This CDR3 comprises 16 residues. Germline V gene sequence: CDR1 MNHEY, CDR2 SMNVEV (reference sequence). In DNA, the CDR3 is TGTGCCAGCAGTGTCCTCTATGGGGAGAACACAGATACGCAGTATTTT. Residues: CASSVLYGENTDTQYF.

This chain joins TRBV7-9 and TRBJ2-3, with TRBD2 matching over 13 bases. J lost 3 bases, V lost 5 bases, and 5 bases had no gene match. Germline CDR1 and CDR2: SEHNR and FQNEAQ (reference sequence). The CDR3 loop spans 16 amino acids. CDR3: CASSIGLAGATDTQYF. CDR3 DNA sequence: TGTGCCAGCAGCATCGGACTAGCGGGGGCGACAGATACGCAGTATTTT.

The table lists this clonotype with a few counts. In DNA form, the CDR3 reads TGCAGTCTCGGGGTCATTAATGGCTACACCTTC. Protein sequence: CSLGVINGYTF. The chain carries TRBV20-1 and TRBJ1-2; D is uncertain. Trimming pared 8 bases from V and 6 bases from J, leaving 13 bases between. The germline V gene encodes CDR1 DFQATT and CDR2 SNEGSKA (reference sequence). This CDR3 contains 11 residues.

This clonotype was counted only a few times. The chain combines TRBV19 with TRBJ1-5; 11 bases align to TRBD1. The trim removed 1 base at V and 4 bases at J, leaving 3 bases unmatched. This CDR3 contains 16 residues. Per germline, CDR1 LNHDA and CDR2 SQIVND (reference sequence). The CDR3 is CASSIGGDRGNQPQHF. The CDR3 DNA reads TGTGCCAGTAGTATAGGGGGGGACAGGGGGAATCAGCCCCAGCATTTT.

The V gene is TRBV2, the J gene TRBJ1-5, with D possibly matching TRBD1 (6 bases). The germline V and J ends were trimmed by 6 bases and 5 bases, with 14 bases remaining between them. The CDR3 loop spans 14 amino acids. The germline gives CDR1 SNHLY, CDR2 FYNNEI. This CDR3 is CASSAGEMYQPQHF. For the CDR3, the DNA is TGTGCCAGCAGCGCAGGGGAGATGTATCAGCCCCAGCATTTT. Looking up the rest from reference TRBV2 and TRBJ1-5 gives the full variable domain: EPEVTQTPSHQVTQMGQEVILRCVPISNHLYFYWYRQILGQKVEFLVSFYNNEISEKSEIFDDQFSVERPDGSNFTLKIRSTKLEDSAMYFCASSAGEMYQPQHFGDGTRLSIL.

V usage is TRBV20-1 and J usage is TRBJ2-2; D unresolved. The germline V and J ends were trimmed by 2 bases and 1 base, with 5 bases remaining between them. Germline assignment: CDR1 DFQATT and CDR2 SNEGSKA (reference sequence). The CDR3 spans 13 residues. As DNA, the CDR3 is TGCAGTGCTAGATACGGGAACACCGGGGAGCTGTTTTTT. Protein sequence: CSARYGNTGELFF.

By share, this clonotype counts as medium-sized. Here the CDR3 reads CSATLGAGAPDTQYF. CDR3 nucleotides: TGCAGTGCTACCCTCGGAGCAGGGGCCCCAGATACGCAGTATTTT. This sequence joins TRBV20-1 and TRBJ2-3; tentatively, D is TRBD1 (6 bases). Germline V gene lookup returns CDR1 DFQATT and CDR2 SNEGSKA (reference sequence). Trimming cost V 4 bases and J 4 bases, with 18 bases left between them. This CDR3 has 15 residues.

This clonotype ranks as large. The genes are TRBV11-2 and TRBJ2-3; a weak D match, TRBD1 (5 bases). Germline V gene lookup returns CDR1 SGHAT and CDR2 FQNNGV. V shed 1 base and J shed 4 bases, with 6 bases lying between them. This CDR3 spans 13 amino acids. The CDR3 is CASSLAGPDTQYF. The CDR3 coding sequence is TGTGCCAGCAGCTTAGCAGGGCCAGATACGCAGTATTTT.

The chain joins TRBV25-1 to TRBJ1-2, with TRBD1 identical over 7 bases. V trimming: 2 bases; J trimming: 3 bases; junction bases outside the gene matches: 6. Germline V CDR1 and CDR2: MGHDK, SYGVNS. The CDR3 consists of 15 residues. The CDR3 nucleotides read TGTGCCAGCAGTGAAGTCGACAGGGAGTACTATGGCTACACCTTC. Protein sequence: CASSEVDREYYGYTF.

The J gene is TRBJ1-5, the V gene TRBV5-1; 7 bases are a match to TRBD1. V shed 0 bases and J 0 bases; nucleotides not matched to a gene: 0. The V gene's germline CDR1 is SGHRS and CDR2 YFSETQ. This CDR3 has 15 residues. CDR3 coding DNA: TGCGCCAGCAGCTTGGGGGACAGTAGCAATCAGCCCCAGCATTTT. Protein: CASSLGDSSNQPQHF. Full variable domain (outside the CDR3, taken from reference TRBV5-1 and TRBJ1-5): KAGVTQTPRYLIKTRGQQVTLSCSPISGHRSVSWYQQTPGQGLQFLFEYFSETQRNKGNFPGRFSGRQFSNSRSEMNVSTLELGDSALYLCASSLGDSSNQPQHFGDGTRLSIL.

The chain recombines TRBV7-2 with TRBJ1-5; 9 nucleotides agree with TRBD1. The V gene end was trimmed by 3 bases and the J gene end by 4 bases; junction bases not matched to a gene: 1. Per the germline V gene, CDR1 is SGHTA and CDR2 is FQGNSA. This CDR3 contains 14 residues. The CDR3 is CASSLTGGNQPQHF. As DNA, the CDR3 is TGTGCCAGCAGCTTGACAGGGGGTAATCAGCCCCAGCATTTT.

This chain uses TRBV7-2 with TRBJ1-5, with TRBD1 identical over 7 bases. The CDR3 is 13 amino acids. Germline loops: CDR1 SGHTA, CDR2 FQGNSA. V gave up 5 bases and J gave up 4 bases; unmatched junction bases: 2. CDR3 sequence reads: CASSLTGNQPQHF. The CDR3 DNA follows: TGTGCCAGCAGCCTGACAGGGAATCAGCCCCAGCATTTT.

The chain combines TRBV6-2 or TRBV6-3 with TRBJ2-1; D might be TRBD1 (6 bases). This CDR3 has 16 residues. CDR1 and CDR2 from the germline V gene are MNHEY and SVGEGT. V lost 2 bases to trimming and J lost 7 bases, with 18 bases between them. CDR3 coding DNA: TGTGCCAGCAGTTACCAATGGGCTGGGGGCGGGAATGAGCAGTTCTTC. Its translation: CASSYQWAGGGNEQFF.

The chain links TRBV6-2 or TRBV6-3 to TRBJ2-3, with D tentatively TRBD1 or TRBD2 (5 bases each). Germline-derived CDR1 and CDR2 are MNHEY and SVGEGT. The germline V and J ends were trimmed by 2 bases and 9 bases, with 15 bases remaining between them. The CDR3 is made up of 14 amino acids. The CDR3 DNA reads as TGTGCCAGCAGTTACCCGGGGACCCAAGGAACGCAGTATTTT. Translated: CASSYPGTQGTQYF.

The chain has TRBV7-2 and TRBJ2-2; 8 bases are shared with TRBD2. J gave up 5 bases and V 5 bases, and 7 bases lay outside the gene matches. This CDR3 contains 15 residues. Germline values: CDR1 SGHTA, CDR2 FQGNSA. CDR3: CASSPKREPTGELFF. As DNA, the CDR3 is TGTGCCAGCAGCCCTAAGCGGGAGCCGACCGGGGAGCTGTTTTTT.

The V and J genes are TRBV2 and TRBJ2-5; 7 nucleotides agree with TRBD2. V lost 5 bases, J lost 1 base, and 13 bases stayed unmatched. Germline-derived CDR1 and CDR2 are SNHLY and FYNNEI. CDR3 length: 17 amino acids. The CDR3 nucleotides read TGTGCCAGCAGTAGGGAGCGTAGGTCTAGCGGCCAAGAGACCCAGTACTTC. Its translation: CASSRERRSSGQETQYF.

This clonotype was detected only a few times. This CDR3 reads CASRGSGGAIIETQYF. The CDR3 DNA reads TGTGCCAGCCGAGGTAGCGGGGGGGCGATAATTGAGACCCAGTACTTC. The gene calls are TRBV6-1 and TRBJ2-5, with 11 positions matching TRBD2. Germline V gene data show CDR1 as MNHNS and CDR2 as SASEGT. This CDR3 comprises 16 residues. Germline trimming cut 8 bases from V and 5 bases from J; bases unmatched to any gene: 13.

The chain couples TRBV20-1 to TRBJ2-1, with TRBD2 matching over 8 bases. V was pared by 3 bases and J by 4 bases, with 5 bases of the junction left unmatched. The CDR3 length is 14 residues. Per germline, CDR1 DFQATT and CDR2 SNEGSKA (reference sequence). CDR3 loop: CSASRSSGYNEQFF. In nucleotides, the CDR3 is TGCAGTGCTAGCAGGTCTAGCGGGTACAATGAGCAGTTCTTC.

This chain connects TRBV7-6 to TRBJ1-2; no clear D gene. The CDR3 contains 13 residues. Germline CDR1 and CDR2: SGHVS and FNYEAQ. The V end was cut by 1 base, the J end by 6 bases, with 9 bases between. CDR3 nucleotides: TGTGCCAGCAGCTTAGGGCAGTCCAATGGCTACACCTTC. Translation: CASSLGQSNGYTF.

The V call is TRBV6-5, the J call TRBJ1-3; D not resolved. The CDR3 extends over 16 amino acids. Germline loops: CDR1 MNHEY, CDR2 SVGAGI. V was shortened by 2 bases and J by 0 bases, with 11 bases between the two germline ends. The CDR3 is CASSYGRTNSGNTIYF. CDR3 sequence (DNA): TGTGCCAGCAGTTACGGTCGGACCAACTCTGGAAACACCATATATTTT.

The chain joins TRBV10-2 to TRBJ1-2, with D hard to call. Germline-derived CDR1 and CDR2 are WSHSY and SAAADI. This CDR3 region has 14 residues. V was trimmed by 2 bases and J by 4 bases, leaving 11 bases between them. CDR3 loop: CASSESPSVYGYTF. CDR3 nucleotide sequence: TGCGCCAGCAGTGAGAGCCCCAGCGTCTATGGCTACACCTTC.

V usage is TRBV6-1 and J usage is TRBJ1-1, with D uncertain. V gave up 8 bases and J gave up 0 bases, with 13 bases separating them. Germline loops: CDR1 MNHNS, CDR2 SASEGT. CDR3 size: 14 residues. In DNA form, the CDR3 reads TGTGCCAGCCGGGGAACAGCGATGAACACTGAAGCTTTCTTT. The encoded protein is CASRGTAMNTEAFF.